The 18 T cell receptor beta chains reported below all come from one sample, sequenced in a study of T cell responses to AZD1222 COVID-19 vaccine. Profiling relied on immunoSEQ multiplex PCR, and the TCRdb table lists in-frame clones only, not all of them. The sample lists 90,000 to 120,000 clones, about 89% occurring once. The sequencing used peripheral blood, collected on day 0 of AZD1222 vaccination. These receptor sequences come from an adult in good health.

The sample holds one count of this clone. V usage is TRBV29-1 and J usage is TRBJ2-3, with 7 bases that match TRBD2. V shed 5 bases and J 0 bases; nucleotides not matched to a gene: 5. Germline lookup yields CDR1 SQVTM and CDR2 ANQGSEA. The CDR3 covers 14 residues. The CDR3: CSVRAGTSTDTQYF. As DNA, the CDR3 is TGCAGCGTTAGAGCGGGAACTAGCACAGATACGCAGTATTTT.

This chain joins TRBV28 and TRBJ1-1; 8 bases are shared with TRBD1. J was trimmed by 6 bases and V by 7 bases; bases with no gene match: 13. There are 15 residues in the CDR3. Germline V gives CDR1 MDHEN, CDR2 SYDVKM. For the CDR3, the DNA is TGTGCCAGCATAGGGCATGGACAGGGTGTCGCTGAAGCTTTCTTT. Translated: CASIGHGQGVAEAFF.

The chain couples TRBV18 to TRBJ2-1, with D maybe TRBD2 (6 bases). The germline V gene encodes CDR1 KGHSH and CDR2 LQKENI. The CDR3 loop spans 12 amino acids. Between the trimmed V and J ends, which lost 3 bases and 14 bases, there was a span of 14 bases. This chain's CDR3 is CASSPVPGVEFF. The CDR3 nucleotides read TGTGCCAGCTCACCCGTTCCGGGAGTGGAGTTCTTC. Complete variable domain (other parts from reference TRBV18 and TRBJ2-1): NAGVMQNPRHLVRRRGQEARLRCSPMKGHSHVYWYRQLPEEGLKFMVYLQKENIIDESGMPKERFSAEFPKEGPSILRIQQVVRGDSAAYFCASSPVPGVEFFGPGTRLTVL.

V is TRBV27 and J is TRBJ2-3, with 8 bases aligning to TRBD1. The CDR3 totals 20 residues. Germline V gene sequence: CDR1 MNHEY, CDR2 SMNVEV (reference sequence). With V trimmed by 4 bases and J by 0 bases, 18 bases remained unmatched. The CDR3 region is CASSSVPILTGVASTDTQYF. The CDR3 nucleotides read TGTGCCAGCAGTTCCGTTCCCATCCTGACAGGGGTTGCGAGCACAGATACGCAGTATTTT.

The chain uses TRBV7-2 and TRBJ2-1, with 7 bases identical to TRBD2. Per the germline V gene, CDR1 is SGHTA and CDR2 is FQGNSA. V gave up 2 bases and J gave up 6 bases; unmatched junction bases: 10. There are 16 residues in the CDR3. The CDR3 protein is CASSLSGGGPGNEQFF. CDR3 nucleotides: TGTGCCAGCAGCTTATCGGGGGGAGGGCCCGGCAATGAGCAGTTCTTC.

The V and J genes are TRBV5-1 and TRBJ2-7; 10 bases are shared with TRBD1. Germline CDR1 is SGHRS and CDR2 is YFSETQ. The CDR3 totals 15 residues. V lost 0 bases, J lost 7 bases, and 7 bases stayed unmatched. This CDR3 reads CASSLVRQGAGEQYF. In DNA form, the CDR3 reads TGCGCCAGCAGCTTGGTCAGACAGGGGGCAGGGGAGCAGTACTTC.

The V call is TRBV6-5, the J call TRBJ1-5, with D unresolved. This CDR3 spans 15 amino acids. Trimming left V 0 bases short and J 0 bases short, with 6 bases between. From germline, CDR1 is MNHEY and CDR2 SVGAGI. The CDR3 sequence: CASSYSGYSNQPQHF. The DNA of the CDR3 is TGTGCCAGCAGTTACTCAGGTTATAGCAATCAGCCCCAGCATTTT.

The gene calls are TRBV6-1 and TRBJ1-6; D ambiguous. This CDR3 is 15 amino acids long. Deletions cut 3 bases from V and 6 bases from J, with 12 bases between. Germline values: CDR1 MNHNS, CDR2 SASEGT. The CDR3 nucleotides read TGTGCCAGCAGTGATGGTCAGGCTAGTAATTCACCCCTCCACTTT. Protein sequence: CASSDGQASNSPLHF.

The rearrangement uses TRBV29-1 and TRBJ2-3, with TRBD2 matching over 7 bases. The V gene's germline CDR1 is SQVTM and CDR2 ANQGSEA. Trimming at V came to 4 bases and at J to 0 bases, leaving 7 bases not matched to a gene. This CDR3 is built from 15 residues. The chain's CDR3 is CSVGASGSSTDTQYF. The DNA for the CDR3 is TGCAGCGTTGGGGCTAGCGGTTCTAGCACAGATACGCAGTATTTT.

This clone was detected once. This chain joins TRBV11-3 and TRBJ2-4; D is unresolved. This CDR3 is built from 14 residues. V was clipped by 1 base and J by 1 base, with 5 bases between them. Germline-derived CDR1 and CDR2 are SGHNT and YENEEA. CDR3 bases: TGTGCCAGCAGCTTAGGCCGGGCCAAAAACATTCAGTACTTC. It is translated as CASSLGRAKNIQYF.

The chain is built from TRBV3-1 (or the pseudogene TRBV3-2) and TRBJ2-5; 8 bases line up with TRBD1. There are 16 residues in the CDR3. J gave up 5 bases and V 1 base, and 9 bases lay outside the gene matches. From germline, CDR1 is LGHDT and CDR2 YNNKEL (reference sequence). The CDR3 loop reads CASSQGSGGAGETQYF. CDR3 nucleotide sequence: TGTGCCAGCAGCCAAGGGTCAGGGGGCGCGGGGGAGACCCAGTACTTC.

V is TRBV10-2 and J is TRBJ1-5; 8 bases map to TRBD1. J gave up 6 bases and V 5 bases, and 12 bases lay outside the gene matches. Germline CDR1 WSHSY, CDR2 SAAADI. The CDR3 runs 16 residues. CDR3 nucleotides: TGCGCCAGCAGTACCCTCTCTACAGGGGGGAGTCAGCCCCAGCATTTT. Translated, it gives CASSTLSTGGSQPQHF.

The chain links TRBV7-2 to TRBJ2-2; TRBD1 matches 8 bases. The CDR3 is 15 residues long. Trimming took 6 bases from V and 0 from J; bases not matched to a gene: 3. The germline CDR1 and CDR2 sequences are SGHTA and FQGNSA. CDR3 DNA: TGTGCCAGCAGTGAACAGGGGGCGAACACCGGGGAGCTGTTTTTT. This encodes CASSEQGANTGELFF.

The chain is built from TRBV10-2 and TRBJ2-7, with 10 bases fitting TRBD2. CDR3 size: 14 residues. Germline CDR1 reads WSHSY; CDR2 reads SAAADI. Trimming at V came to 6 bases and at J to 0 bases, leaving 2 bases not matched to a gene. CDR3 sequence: CASRLAGISYEQYF. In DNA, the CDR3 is TGCGCCAGCAGACTAGCGGGGATCTCCTACGAGCAGTACTTC.

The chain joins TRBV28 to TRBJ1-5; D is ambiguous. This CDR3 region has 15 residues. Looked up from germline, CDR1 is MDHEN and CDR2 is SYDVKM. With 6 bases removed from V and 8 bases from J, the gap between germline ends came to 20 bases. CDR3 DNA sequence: TGTGCCAGCAGGACAAACCCAGGAGGTAGCAAGCCCCAGCATTTT. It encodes CASRTNPGGSKPQHF.

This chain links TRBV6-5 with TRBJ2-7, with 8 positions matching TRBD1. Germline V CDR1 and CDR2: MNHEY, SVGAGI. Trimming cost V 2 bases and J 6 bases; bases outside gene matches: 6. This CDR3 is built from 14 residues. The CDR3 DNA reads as TGTGCCAGCAGTTACGTTTTACAGGGGGGCGAGCAGTACTTC. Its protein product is CASSYVLQGGEQYF.

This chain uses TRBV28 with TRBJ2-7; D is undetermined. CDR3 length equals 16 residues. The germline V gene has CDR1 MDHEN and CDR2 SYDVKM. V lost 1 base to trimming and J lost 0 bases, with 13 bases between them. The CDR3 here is CASSLSGAHSSYEQYF. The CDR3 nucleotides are TGTGCCAGCAGTTTATCAGGAGCCCATAGCTCCTACGAGCAGTACTTC.

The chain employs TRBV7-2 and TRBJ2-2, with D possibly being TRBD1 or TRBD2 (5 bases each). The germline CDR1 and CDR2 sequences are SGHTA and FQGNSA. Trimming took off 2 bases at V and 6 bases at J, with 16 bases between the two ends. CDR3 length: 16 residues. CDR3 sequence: CASSLWFGGEAGELFF. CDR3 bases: TGTGCCAGCAGCTTATGGTTTGGGGGTGAAGCCGGGGAGCTGTTTTTT.